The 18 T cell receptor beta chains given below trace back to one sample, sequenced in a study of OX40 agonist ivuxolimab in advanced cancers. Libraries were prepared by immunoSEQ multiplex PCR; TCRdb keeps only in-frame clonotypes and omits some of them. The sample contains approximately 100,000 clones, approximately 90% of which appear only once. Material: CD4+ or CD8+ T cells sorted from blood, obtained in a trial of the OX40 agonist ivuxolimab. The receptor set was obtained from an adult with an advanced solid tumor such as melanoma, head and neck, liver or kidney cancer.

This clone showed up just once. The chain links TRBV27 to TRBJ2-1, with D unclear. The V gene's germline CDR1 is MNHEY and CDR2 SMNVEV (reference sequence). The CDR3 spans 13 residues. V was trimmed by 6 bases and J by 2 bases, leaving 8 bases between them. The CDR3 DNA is TGTGCCAGCAGACTAAGACCCTACAATGAGCAGTTCTTC. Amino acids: CASRLRPYNEQFF.

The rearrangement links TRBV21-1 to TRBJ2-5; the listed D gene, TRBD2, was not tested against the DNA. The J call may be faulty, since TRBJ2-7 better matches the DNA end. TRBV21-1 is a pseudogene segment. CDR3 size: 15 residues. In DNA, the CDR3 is TGTGCCAGCAGCAAAGGGGAGGGCAGACTTATCGAGCAGTACTTC. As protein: CASSKGEGRLIEQYF.

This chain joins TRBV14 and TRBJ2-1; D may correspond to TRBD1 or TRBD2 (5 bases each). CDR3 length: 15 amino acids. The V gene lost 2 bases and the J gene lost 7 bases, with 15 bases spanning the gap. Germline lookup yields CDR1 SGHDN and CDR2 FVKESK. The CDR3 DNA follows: TGTGCCAGCAGCCAAATGCTAACGGGGCGTAATGAGCAGTTCTTC. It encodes CASSQMLTGRNEQFF. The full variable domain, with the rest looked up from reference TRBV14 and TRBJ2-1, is EAGVTQFPSHSVIEKGQTVTLRCDPISGHDNLYWYRRVMGKEIKFLLHFVKESKQDESGMPNNRFLAERTGGTYSTLKVQPAELEDSGVYFCASSQMLTGRNEQFFGPGTRLTVL.

The CDR3 bases are TGCGCCAGCAGCCAGCAGGGGGGCAGTATGACTGAAGCTTTCTTT. It specifies CASSQQGGSMTEAFF. The chain recombines TRBV4-3 with TRBJ1-1, with 7 bases lining up with TRBD1. The CDR3 length is 15 residues. Germline CDR1 and CDR2: LGHNA and YSLEER. Unmatched junction bases numbered 9, after V lost 3 bases and J lost 5 bases.

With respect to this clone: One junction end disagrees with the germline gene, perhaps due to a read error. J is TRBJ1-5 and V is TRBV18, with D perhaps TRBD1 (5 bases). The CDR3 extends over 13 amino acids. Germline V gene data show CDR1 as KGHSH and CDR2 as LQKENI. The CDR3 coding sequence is TGTACCAGCTCAACAGGCGTTCCCGAGCCCCAGCATTTT. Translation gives CTSSTGVPEPQHF.

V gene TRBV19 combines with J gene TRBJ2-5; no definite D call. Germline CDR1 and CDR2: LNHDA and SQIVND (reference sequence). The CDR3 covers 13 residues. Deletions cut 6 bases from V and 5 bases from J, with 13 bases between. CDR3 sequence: CASRSGSRETQYF. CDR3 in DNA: TGTGCCAGTAGGTCCGGGTCCAGGGAGACCCAGTACTTC.

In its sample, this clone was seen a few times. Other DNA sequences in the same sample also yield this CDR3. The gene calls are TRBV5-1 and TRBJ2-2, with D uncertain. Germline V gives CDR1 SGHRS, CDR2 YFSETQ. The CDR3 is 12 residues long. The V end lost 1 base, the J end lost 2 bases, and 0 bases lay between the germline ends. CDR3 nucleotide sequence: TGCGCCAGCAGCTTGAACACCGGGGAGCTGTTTTTT. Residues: CASSLNTGELFF.

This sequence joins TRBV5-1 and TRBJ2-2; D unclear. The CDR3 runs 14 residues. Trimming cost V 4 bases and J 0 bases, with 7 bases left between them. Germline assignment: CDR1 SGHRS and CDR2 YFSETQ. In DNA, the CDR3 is TGCGCCAGCAGCCCTATGACGAACACCGGGGAGCTGTTTTTT. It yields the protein CASSPMTNTGELFF. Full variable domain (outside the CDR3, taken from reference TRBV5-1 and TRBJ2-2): KAGVTQTPRYLIKTRGQQVTLSCSPISGHRSVSWYQQTPGQGLQFLFEYFSETQRNKGNFPGRFSGRQFSNSRSEMNVSTLELGDSALYLCASSPMTNTGELFFGEGSRLTVL.

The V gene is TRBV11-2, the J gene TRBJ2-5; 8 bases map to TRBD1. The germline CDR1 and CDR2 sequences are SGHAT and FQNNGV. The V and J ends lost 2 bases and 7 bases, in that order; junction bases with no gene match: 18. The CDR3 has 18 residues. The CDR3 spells CASSLISGGAFPEMTQYF. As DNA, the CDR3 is TGTGCCAGCAGCTTAATTTCAGGGGGCGCCTTCCCCGAGATGACCCAGTACTTC. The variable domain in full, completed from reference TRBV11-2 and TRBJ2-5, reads EAGVAQSPRYKIIEKRQSVAFWCNPISGHATLYWYQQILGQGPKLLIQFQNNGVVDDSQLPKDRFSAERLKGVDSTLKIQPAKLEDSAVYLCASSLISGGAFPEMTQYFGPGTRLLVL.

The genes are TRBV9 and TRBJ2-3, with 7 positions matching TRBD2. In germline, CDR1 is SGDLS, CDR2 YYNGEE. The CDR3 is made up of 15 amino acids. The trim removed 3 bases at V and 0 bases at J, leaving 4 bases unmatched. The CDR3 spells CASSALAASTDTQYF. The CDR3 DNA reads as TGTGCCAGCAGCGCCCTAGCGGCCAGCACAGATACGCAGTATTTT.

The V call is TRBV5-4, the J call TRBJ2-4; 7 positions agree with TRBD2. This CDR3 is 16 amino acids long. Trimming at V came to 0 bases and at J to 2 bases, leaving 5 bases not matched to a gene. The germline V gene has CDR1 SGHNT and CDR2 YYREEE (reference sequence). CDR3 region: CASSLGSGQTKNIQYF. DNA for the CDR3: TGTGCCAGCAGCTTGGGTAGCGGGCAGACCAAAAACATTCAGTACTTC.

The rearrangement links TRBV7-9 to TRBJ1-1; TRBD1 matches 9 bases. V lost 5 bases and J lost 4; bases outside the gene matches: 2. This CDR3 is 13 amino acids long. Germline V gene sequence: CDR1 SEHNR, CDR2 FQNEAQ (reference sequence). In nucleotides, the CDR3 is TGTGCCAGCAGCCCGACAGGGGGCACTGAAGCTTTCTTT. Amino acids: CASSPTGGTEAFF. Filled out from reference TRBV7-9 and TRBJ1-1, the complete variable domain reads DTGVSQNPRHKITKRGQNVTFRCDPISEHNRLYWYRQTLGQGPEFLTYFQNEAQLEKSRLLSDRFSAERPKGSFSTLEIQRTEQGDSAMYLCASSPTGGTEAFFGQGTRLTVV.

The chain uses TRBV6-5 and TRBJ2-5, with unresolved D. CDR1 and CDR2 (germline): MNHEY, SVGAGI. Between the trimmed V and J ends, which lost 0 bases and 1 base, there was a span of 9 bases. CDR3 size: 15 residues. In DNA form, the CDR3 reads TGTGCCAGCAGTTACTCGTGGGAAGCCCAAGAGACCCAGTACTTC. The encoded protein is CASSYSWEAQETQYF.

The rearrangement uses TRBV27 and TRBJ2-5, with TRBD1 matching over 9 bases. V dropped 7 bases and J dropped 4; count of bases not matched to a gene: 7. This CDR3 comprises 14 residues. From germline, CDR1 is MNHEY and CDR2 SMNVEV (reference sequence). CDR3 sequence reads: CASIINRGRETQYF. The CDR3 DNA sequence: TGTGCCAGCATCATTAACAGGGGGCGAGAGACCCAGTACTTC.

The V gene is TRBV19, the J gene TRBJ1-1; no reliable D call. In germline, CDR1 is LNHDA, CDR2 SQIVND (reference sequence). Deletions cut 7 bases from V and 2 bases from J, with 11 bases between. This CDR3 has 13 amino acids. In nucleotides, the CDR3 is TGTGCCAGTACTCAGACAATCAACACTGAAGCTTTCTTT. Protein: CASTQTINTEAFF.

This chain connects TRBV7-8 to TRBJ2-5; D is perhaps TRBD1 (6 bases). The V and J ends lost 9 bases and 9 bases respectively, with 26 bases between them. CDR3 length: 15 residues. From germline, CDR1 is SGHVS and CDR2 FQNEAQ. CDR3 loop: CASNFIGGKGAAQYF. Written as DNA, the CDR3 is TGTGCCAGTAATTTCATAGGGGGAAAAGGGGCGGCCCAGTACTTC.

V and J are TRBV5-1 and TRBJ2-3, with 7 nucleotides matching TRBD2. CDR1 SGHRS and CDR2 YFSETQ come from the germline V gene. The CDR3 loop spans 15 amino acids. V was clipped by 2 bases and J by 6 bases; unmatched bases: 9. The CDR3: CASSFSGTNGDTQYF. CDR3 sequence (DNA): TGCGCCAGCAGCTTCTCCGGGACTAACGGGGATACGCAGTATTTT.

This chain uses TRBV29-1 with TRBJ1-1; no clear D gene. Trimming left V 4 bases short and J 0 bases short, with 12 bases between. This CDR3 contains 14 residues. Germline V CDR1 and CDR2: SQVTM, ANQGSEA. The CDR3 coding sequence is TGCAGCGTTGTCGGTTCAGCTTTGAACACTGAAGCTTTCTTT. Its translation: CSVVGSALNTEAFF.